This TCR beta chain is from a study of OX40 agonist ivuxolimab in advanced cancers. Study details: Patients were dosed with the agonistic anti-OX40 (CD134) antibody ivuxolimab.

Clones were read by immunoSEQ multiplex PCR, and TCRdb kept only the in-frame ones, dropping some. The sample has 22,000 or so clones, about 73% seen once. The clonotype originates from an adult with an advanced solid tumor such as melanoma, head and neck, liver or kidney cancer. The material was CD4+ or CD8+ T cells sorted from blood, obtained in a trial of the OX40 agonist ivuxolimab.

CDR3 DNA: TGTGCCAGCAGTTCCAGGGGGGATACGCAGTATTTT. Its protein product is CASSSRGDTQYF. The V and J genes are TRBV6-5 and TRBJ2-3; 7 nucleotides line up with TRBD1. Trimming took 4 bases from V and 6 from J; bases not matched to a gene: 1. This CDR3 spans 12 amino acids. Germline CDR1 MNHEY, CDR2 SVGAGI.